This T cell receptor (beta chain) was retrieved from a study of yellow fever vaccine responses in identical twins. Overall study results and limits: Reported findings indicate that twins' vaccine T cell responses seemed partially convergent, partially personalized.

Via MiXCR, TCRdb re-called the RT-PCR reads, giving one row per CDR3 protein. The sample has under 9,000 distinct CDR3 sequences, roughly 83% seen once. The CDR3 is made up of 10 amino acids. Between the trimmed V and J ends, which lost 5 bases and 7 bases, there was a span of 3 bases. Per the germline V gene, CDR1 is LNHDA and CDR2 is SQIVND (reference sequence). Remarks on this clonotype: Its antigen remains unidentified.

The origin of this receptor is a woman under 30 who received the yellow fever vaccine. This material consisted of T cells from blood (PBMCs), unsorted or a sorted subset (not recorded which), taken before or after yellow fever vaccination (not recorded which). The rearrangement links TRBV19 to TRBJ2-1, with D unclear. The CDR3 DNA sequence: TGTGCCAGTAGTGCTAATGAGCAGTTCTTC. It encodes CASSANEQFF.